Each of the 15 T cell receptor beta chains below was sequenced from the same sample in a study of blood T cell repertoires in COVID-19. TCRdb's table, derived via immunoSEQ multiplex PCR, lists solely in-frame clones and lacks some. The sample records over 40,000 clones, almost 85% being singletons. Sequencing was done on a sample of peripheral blood. Every receptor here comes from a human donor in a cohort sampled during active COVID-19.

CDR3 protein: CASSLRQGAGEKLFF. CDR3 in DNA: TGTGCCAGCAGCCTCAGACAGGGGGCCGGTGAAAAACTGTTTTTT. The genes are TRBV27 and TRBJ1-4, with 10 bases identical to TRBD1. Looked up from germline, CDR1 is MNHEY and CDR2 is SMNVEV (reference sequence). The CDR3 runs 15 residues. V lost 6 bases and J lost 7; bases outside the gene matches: 8.

The CDR3: CASSLTASNTEAFF. DNA of the CDR3: TGTGCCAGCAGTCTCACCGCGAGTAACACTGAAGCTTTCTTT. The gene calls are TRBV6-5 and TRBJ1-1; no reliable D call. The CDR3 is 14 amino acids. V dropped 5 bases and J dropped 2 bases, with 12 bases sitting between them. The germline V gene has CDR1 MNHEY and CDR2 SVGAGI.

The genes are TRBV4-3 and TRBJ1-2, with 9 bases matching TRBD1. V was clipped by 4 bases and J by 3 bases; unmatched bases: 9. In germline, CDR1 is LGHNA, CDR2 YSLEER. The CDR3 is 16 amino acids. CDR3 residues: CASSPTGDRGDYGYTF. For the CDR3, the DNA is TGCGCCAGCAGCCCTACTGGAGACAGGGGGGACTATGGCTACACCTTC.

This rearrangement joins TRBV9 to TRBJ2-3; D is possibly TRBD2 (5 bases). Per germline, CDR1 SGDLS and CDR2 YYNGEE. V was trimmed by 0 bases and J by 2 bases, leaving 13 bases between them. The CDR3 covers 16 residues. This CDR3 reads CASSVESGDFTDTQYF. The CDR3 DNA reads as TGTGCCAGCAGCGTAGAAAGCGGAGATTTCACAGATACGCAGTATTTT.

The V call is TRBV7-2, the J call TRBJ1-1; D unclear. CDR1 SGHTA and CDR2 FQGNSA come from the germline V gene. Deletions cut 3 bases from V and 4 bases from J, with 12 bases between. The CDR3 is made up of 14 amino acids. As DNA, the CDR3 is TGTGCCAGCAGCTTGGGCCCCTCCTCCACTGAAGCTTTCTTT. Amino acids: CASSLGPSSTEAFF.

The chain employs TRBV19 and TRBJ1-4, with TRBD1 matching over 9 bases. Per the germline V gene, CDR1 is LNHDA and CDR2 is SQIVND (reference sequence). The length of the CDR3 is 20 residues. With V trimmed by 3 bases and J by 0 bases, 14 bases remained unmatched. This chain's CDR3 is CASSIGNFGTGKSTNEKLFF. The CDR3 nucleotides read TGTGCCAGTAGTATCGGGAATTTCGGGACAGGGAAATCAACTAATGAAAAACTGTTTTTT. The entire variable domain, with the rest obtained from reference TRBV19 and TRBJ1-4, is as follows: DGGITQSPKYLFRKEGQNVTLSCEQNLNHDAMYWYRQDPGQGLRLIYYSQIVNDFQKGDIAEGYSVSREKKESFPLTVTSAQKNPTAFYLCASSIGNFGTGKSTNEKLFFGSGTQLSVL.

The chain carries TRBV19 and TRBJ1-6, with 7 bases identical to TRBD1. The V gene end was trimmed by 5 bases and the J gene end by 9 bases; junction bases not matched to a gene: 10. This CDR3 is 15 amino acids long. Germline V gives CDR1 LNHDA, CDR2 SQIVND (reference sequence). In DNA form, the CDR3 reads TGTGCCAGTAGTCGACAGGGAGGTTTGGGTTCACCCCTCCACTTT. It yields the protein CASSRQGGLGSPLHF.

This chain links TRBV27 with TRBJ1-6, with no clear D. The CDR3 has 16 residues. The ends were cut back, 6 bases at V and 0 bases at J, with 12 bases in the middle. The V gene's germline CDR1 is MNHEY and CDR2 SMNVEV (reference sequence). CDR3 coding DNA: TGTGCCAGCAGGGGTGGAGGGAGCTCCTATAATTCACCCCTCCACTTT. It codes for CASRGGGSSYNSPLHF.

This rearrangement joins TRBV5-4 to TRBJ1-4; 8 nucleotides line up with TRBD1. This CDR3 contains 16 residues. V shed 2 bases and J 8 bases; nucleotides not matched to a gene: 11. In germline, CDR1 is SGHNT, CDR2 YYREEE (reference sequence). The CDR3 coding sequence is TGTGCCAGCAGCTTCCGGCAGGGGGCTGTGAAGGAAAAACTGTTTTTT. Translation: CASSFRQGAVKEKLFF.

The rearrangement links TRBV5-1 to TRBJ1-4, with D possibly matching TRBD1 (5 bases). The ends were cut back, 5 bases at V and 3 bases at J, with 11 bases in the middle. CDR1 is SGHRS, CDR2 YFSETQ, per germline. The CDR3 has 14 residues. The CDR3 reads CASSVAGSNEKLFF. CDR3 bases: TGCGCCAGCAGTGTCGCAGGGTCTAATGAAAAACTGTTTTTT.

This rearrangement joins TRBV6-2 or TRBV6-3 to TRBJ1-1; maybe TRBD1 (5 bases). V was clipped by 2 bases and J by 7 bases, with 11 bases between them. The CDR3 consists of 13 residues. Germline CDR1 reads MNHEY; CDR2 reads SVGEGT. The CDR3 loop reads CASSYRGFDEAFF. The CDR3, as DNA: TGTGCCAGCAGTTACAGGGGTTTTGATGAAGCTTTCTTT.

This clone was observed a few times. This chain links TRBV7-8 with TRBJ1-1, with D tentatively TRBD1 (5 bases). V was shortened by 0 bases and J by 0 bases, with 14 bases between the two germline ends. This CDR3 has 17 residues. Germline V gene data show CDR1 as SGHVS and CDR2 as FQNEAQ. The CDR3 coding sequence is TGTGCCAGCAGCTTAGCGCTGGGCCAGGGTTTGAACACTGAAGCTTTCTTT. Protein: CASSLALGQGLNTEAFF.

The chain carries TRBV28 and TRBJ2-7; TRBD1 matches at 8 bases. The V gene's germline CDR1 is MDHEN and CDR2 SYDVKM. V shed 7 bases and J 7 bases; nucleotides not matched to a gene: 15. This CDR3 spans 15 amino acids. The CDR3 here is CASTPHRRGLDEQYF. The CDR3 DNA reads as TGTGCCAGCACCCCCCACCGCAGGGGGCTAGATGAGCAGTACTTC.

The rearrangement uses TRBV5-1 and TRBJ2-1; TRBD1 aligns across 7 bases. Trimming at V came to 7 bases and at J to 4 bases, leaving 11 bases not matched to a gene. The CDR3 has 15 residues. In germline, CDR1 is SGHRS, CDR2 YFSETQ. CDR3 amino acids: CASGKGDSLYNEQFF. The DNA for the CDR3 is TGCGCCAGCGGCAAGGGGGACAGTCTTTACAATGAGCAGTTCTTC.

The chain links TRBV21-1 to TRBJ1-1; TRBD1, the D gene given by the table, was not confirmed from the DNA. TRBV21-1 is a pseudogene segment. This CDR3 region has 15 residues. The CDR3 spells CASSKARTGNTEAFF. The CDR3 bases are TGTGCCAGCAGCAAAGCGCGGACAGGGAACACTGAAGCTTTCTTT.